This T cell receptor (beta chain) came from a study of multiple sclerosis patients with progressive multifocal leukoencephalopathy. Indicated time point: before natalizumab initiation. The T0 samples predate the first natalizumab infusion. The survey-level immunoSEQ assay was used. This table comes from immunoSEQ multiplex PCR, and its TCRdb copy is limited to in-frame clones, with some not included. Altogether roughly 28,000 clones are present, about 88% being singletons, with the ten largest covering under 1.2%. The germline gives CDR1 MNHNY, CDR2 SVGAGI (reference sequence). With V trimmed by 0 bases and J by 3 bases, 1 base remained unmatched. The CDR3 runs 15 residues.

The sequenced sample consisted of PBMCs. The TCR was taken from a human donor with multiple sclerosis. This rearrangement joins TRBV6-6 to TRBJ2-2; TRBD2 aligns across 7 bases. The CDR3 nucleotides are TGTGCCAGCAGTTACTCGGGGGGGGACACCGGGGAGCTGTTTTTT. It codes for CASSYSGGDTGELFF.